At least ten counts were recorded for the clone carrying this T cell receptor beta chain. Antigen unknown. The time point was: patch test 3, about 24 weeks after DPC sensitization. Treatment defined: therapeutic diphenylcyclopropenone sensitization with weekly scalp DPC. Phlebotomy was performed prior to application of every patch test. The data were taken from a study of human T cells and chemical hapten exposure. About the study: Patients, chiefly female, had alopecia areata, totalis or universalis. Points from the study as a whole: Significantly more large CDR3 similarity clusters were formed by expanded TCRs than by controls.

A single record per CDR3 protein comes from TCRdb applying MiXCR to the RACE reads. The table shows approximately 72,000 distinct CDR3 sequences, with 11% occurring only once. Germline CDR1 and CDR2: SGHAT and FQNNGV. V lost 5 bases and J lost 8; bases outside the gene matches: 5. The CDR3 spans 13 residues. The starting material was whole blood, obtained in connection with sensitization to the hapten diphenylcyclopropenone (DPC). V and J are TRBV11-2 and TRBJ1-4, with 7 bases that match TRBD1. The receptor was isolated from a woman in her forties or fifties with alopecia areata. Some clones in this sample may be carry-over from other donors' samples. The CDR3 bases are TGTGCCAGCAGCCAACGACAGGGCGAAAAACTGTTTTTT. Translating it yields CASSQRQGEKLFF.